Following are 25 T cell receptor beta chains from one sample sequenced in a study of blood T cell repertoires in COVID-19. Using immunoSEQ multiplex PCR, the repertoire was profiled, and TCRdb retains in-frame clones only, with some absent. This table has just over 200,000 clones, around three quarters appearing once. Sequencing was carried out using peripheral blood. All receptors come from a woman in her sixties or seventies with acute or convalescent COVID-19.

The rearrangement links TRBV7-9 to TRBJ2-2; TRBD2 aligns across 7 bases. Germline loops: CDR1 SEHNR, CDR2 FQNEAQ (reference sequence). The CDR3 length is 17 residues. Germline trimming cut 6 bases from V and 0 bases from J; bases unmatched to any gene: 10. In DNA form, the CDR3 reads TGTGCCAGCAGGCGCGGAGCTAGCGGAGCGAACACCGGGGAGCTGTTTTTT. This sequence encodes CASRRGASGANTGELFF. The entire variable domain, with the rest obtained from reference TRBV7-9 and TRBJ2-2, is as follows: DTGVSQNPRHKITKRGQNVTFRCDPISEHNRLYWYRQTLGQGPEFLTYFQNEAQLEKSRLLSDRFSAERPKGSFSTLEIQRTEQGDSAMYLCASRRGASGANTGELFFGEGSRLTVL.

The rearrangement joins TRBV11-2 to TRBJ1-4; D is perhaps TRBD1 (5 bases). Germline V gene data show CDR1 as SGHAT and CDR2 as FQNNGV. V gave up 4 bases and J gave up 0 bases, with 12 bases separating them. This CDR3 spans 16 amino acids. The CDR3 DNA is TGTGCCAGCAGCTACGGCAGGGATCCAACTAATGAAAAACTGTTTTTT. Its translation: CASSYGRDPTNEKLFF.

The J gene is TRBJ1-2, the V gene TRBV7-9, with D perhaps TRBD1 (5 bases). Germline assignment: CDR1 SEHNR and CDR2 FQNEAQ (reference sequence). The CDR3 loop spans 18 amino acids. V was pared by 5 bases and J by 2 bases, with 24 bases between. The CDR3 nucleotides read TGTGCCAGCAGCCCAGGAGGGGTTGCGGCCGATATCAACTATGGCTACACCTTC. Translated, it gives CASSPGGVAADINYGYTF.

The rearrangement links TRBV30 to TRBJ1-1; maybe TRBD1 (6 bases). This CDR3 is 13 amino acids long. Trimming removed 5 bases from V and 1 base from J, with 11 bases in between. The V gene's germline CDR1 is GTSNPN and CDR2 SVGIG (reference sequence). CDR3 DNA sequence: TGTGCCTGGCGAGGACAGAAGAACACTGAAGCTTTCTTT. This translates into CAWRGQKNTEAFF.

The rearrangement joins TRBV5-1 to TRBJ2-7; the match to TRBD2 covers 7 bases. The length of the CDR3 is 16 residues. Germline V lookup: CDR1 SGHRS, CDR2 YFSETQ. V lost 0 bases and J lost 6; bases outside the gene matches: 12. The CDR3: CASSLARGEGLSEQYF. CDR3 coding DNA: TGCGCCAGCAGCTTGGCCCGGGGGGAGGGCCTATCCGAGCAGTACTTC.

The V and J genes are TRBV18 and TRBJ2-5, with 11 positions matching TRBD2. With V trimmed by 3 bases and J by 5 bases, 2 bases remained unmatched. CDR1 is KGHSH and CDR2 is LQKENI in the germline V gene. This CDR3 spans 14 amino acids. The CDR3 nucleotides read TGTGCCAGCTCACCGACTAGCGGGATCGAGACCCAGTACTTC. As protein: CASSPTSGIETQYF. Supplemented by reference TRBV18 and TRBJ2-5, the full variable domain reads NAGVMQNPRHLVRRRGQEARLRCSPMKGHSHVYWYRQLPEEGLKFMVYLQKENIIDESGMPKERFSAEFPKEGPSILRIQQVVRGDSAAYFCASSPTSGIETQYFGPGTRLLVL.

J is TRBJ2-7 and V is TRBV19, with TRBD1 matching 8 bases. V trimming: 5 bases; J trimming: 4 bases; junction bases outside the gene matches: 19. Germline V lookup: CDR1 LNHDA, CDR2 SQIVND (reference sequence). The CDR3 has 18 residues. In DNA form, the CDR3 reads TGTGCCAGTAGTTTCAACAGGGGGATCCCGTGGTTTGGGTACGAGCAGTACTTC. Its protein is CASSFNRGIPWFGYEQYF.

The J gene is TRBJ2-1, the V gene TRBV18, with a tentative D call TRBD2 (6 bases). V was trimmed by 3 bases and J by 7 bases, leaving 13 bases between them. This CDR3 comprises 14 residues. The germline V gene encodes CDR1 KGHSH and CDR2 LQKENI. Here the CDR3 DNA reads TGTGCCAGCTCACCCTCTTCCAGCGGGAATGAGCAGTTCTTC. It codes for CASSPSSSGNEQFF.

CDR3 sequence: CASSMNPANYGYTF. CDR3 sequence (DNA): TGTGCCAGTAGTATGAATCCGGCTAACTATGGCTACACCTTC. The chain employs TRBV19 and TRBJ1-2; no reliable D call. V dropped 3 bases and J dropped 0 bases, with 8 bases sitting between them. The CDR3 has 14 amino acids. CDR1 and CDR2 from the germline V gene are LNHDA and SQIVND (reference sequence).

To note about this clone: An end of the junction differs from the germline gene, which may be a read error. The chain links TRBV2 to TRBJ2-7; weak D call: TRBD1 (6 bases). Germline values: CDR1 SNHLY, CDR2 FYNNEI. The CDR3 contains 14 residues. As DNA, the CDR3 is TGTGCCAGCAGGGCGACAGGTGGGGTTTACGGGCAGTACTTC. This gives the protein CASRATGGVYGQYF.

CDR3 amino acids: CASSLDGGEGTDTQYF. Here the CDR3 DNA reads TGTGCCAGCAGCTTAGATGGAGGGGAGGGCACAGATACGCAGTATTTT. This rearrangement joins TRBV11-2 to TRBJ2-3; a possible D gene is TRBD2 (6 bases). The germline gives CDR1 SGHAT, CDR2 FQNNGV. The CDR3 length is 16 residues. The V and J ends lost 0 bases and 1 base respectively, with 11 bases between them.

The CDR3 sequence is CASSLGGREGETQYF. DNA for the CDR3: TGTGCCAGCAGCCTCGGCGGGAGGGAAGGAGAGACCCAGTACTTC. The chain links TRBV5-6 to TRBJ2-5, with 9 bases identical to TRBD2. Per germline, CDR1 SGHDT and CDR2 YYEEEE. V shed 4 bases, J shed 4 bases, and the junction held 8 bases outside the gene matches. The CDR3 length is 15 residues.

This rearrangement joins TRBV20-1 to TRBJ2-1; D perhaps matches TRBD2 (5 bases). The V end lost 3 bases, the J end lost 7 bases, and 7 bases lay between the germline ends. Germline CDR1 DFQATT, CDR2 SNEGSKA (reference sequence). The CDR3 runs to 11 residues. CDR3 residues: CSASWENEQFF. The CDR3 DNA sequence: TGCAGTGCTAGTTGGGAGAATGAGCAGTTCTTC.

In this sample, this clone turned up many times. The V and J genes are TRBV11-2 and TRBJ1-5; 7 nucleotides match TRBD1. Germline V CDR1 and CDR2: SGHAT, FQNNGV. Trimming cost V 3 bases and J 2 bases; bases outside gene matches: 4. CDR3 length equals 15 residues. Here the CDR3 reads CASSLTGTGNQPQHF. CDR3 coding DNA: TGTGCCAGCAGCTTGACAGGGACGGGCAATCAGCCCCAGCATTTT.

J is TRBJ1-3 and V is TRBV7-9, with 8 bases that match TRBD1. The CDR3 runs 18 residues. The V segment lost 8 bases and the J segment 0 bases; nucleotides outside the gene matches: 15. Per germline, CDR1 SEHNR and CDR2 FQNEAQ (reference sequence). The CDR3 coding sequence is TGTGCCAGCTTCCCCGGGACAGGCCTTCGTTCCTCTGGAAACACCATATATTTT. This translates into CASFPGTGLRSSGNTIYF.

This rearrangement joins TRBV27 to TRBJ1-4; D perhaps matches TRBD1 (6 bases). The CDR3 has 13 amino acids. Between the trimmed V and J ends, which lost 8 bases and 6 bases, there was a span of 13 bases. Germline lookup yields CDR1 MNHEY and CDR2 SMNVEV (reference sequence). CDR3 sequence reads: CASQGSFDEKLFF. DNA for the CDR3: TGTGCCAGCCAGGGGTCCTTTGATGAAAAACTGTTTTTT. Filled out from reference TRBV27 and TRBJ1-4, the complete variable domain reads EAQVTQNPRYLITVTGKKLTVTCSQNMNHEYMSWYRQDPGLGLRQIYYSMNVEVTDKGDVPEGYKVSRKEKRNFPLILESPSPNQTSLYFCASQGSFDEKLFFGSGTQLSVL.

V is TRBV20-1 and J is TRBJ2-3; 14 positions match TRBD2. The CDR3 length is 16 residues. The V segment lost 3 bases and the J segment 2 bases; nucleotides outside the gene matches: 4. Germline assignment: CDR1 DFQATT and CDR2 SNEGSKA (reference sequence). The CDR3 nucleotides are TGCAGTGCTAGTGAGGGACTAGCGGGAGACACAGATACGCAGTATTTT. Residues: CSASEGLAGDTDTQYF.

V usage is TRBV12-3 or TRBV12-4 and J usage is TRBJ2-1, with D perhaps matching TRBD1 (5 bases). The CDR3 covers 12 residues. Trimming pared 6 bases from V and 10 bases from J, leaving 13 bases between. Here the CDR3 DNA reads TGTGCCAGCAGCGTCCCAGGGTACGAGCAGTTCTTC. It encodes CASSVPGYEQFF.

The table lists this clone with a few counts. The chain couples TRBV20-1 to TRBJ2-1; D possibly corresponds to TRBD2 (5 bases). V dropped 3 bases and J dropped 5 bases, with 11 bases sitting between them. Germline lookup yields CDR1 DFQATT and CDR2 SNEGSKA (reference sequence). The CDR3 totals 13 residues. The CDR3 reads CSASIPGNNEQFF. The CDR3 region has the DNA TGCAGTGCTAGTATTCCCGGGAACAATGAGCAGTTCTTC.

The chain employs TRBV29-1 and TRBJ1-1, with D perhaps matching TRBD1 (6 bases). This CDR3 contains 16 residues. Looked up from germline, CDR1 is SQVTM and CDR2 is ANQGSEA. V was pared by 2 bases and J by 1 base, with 17 bases between. CDR3 sequence (DNA): TGCAGCGTTGAAACCCCGGGGGGACAAGCGAACACTGAAGCTTTCTTT. Translated, it gives CSVETPGGQANTEAFF.

This clone appeared many times. The rearrangement links TRBV7-9 to TRBJ1-2, with TRBD1 identical over 10 bases. CDR3 size: 13 residues. With V trimmed by 11 bases and J by 0 bases, 3 bases remained unmatched. The germline gives CDR1 SEHNR, CDR2 FQNEAQ (reference sequence). CDR3 sequence reads: CAGQGVTNYGYTF. The DNA for the CDR3 is TGTGCCGGACAGGGGGTAACTAACTATGGCTACACCTTC. Complete variable domain (other parts from reference TRBV7-9 and TRBJ1-2): DTGVSQNPRHKITKRGQNVTFRCDPISEHNRLYWYRQTLGQGPEFLTYFQNEAQLEKSRLLSDRFSAERPKGSFSTLEIQRTEQGDSAMYLCAGQGVTNYGYTFGSGTRLTVV.

In its sample, this clone was seen once. The rearrangement joins TRBV28 to TRBJ2-5, with 7 bases fitting TRBD2. Per germline, CDR1 MDHEN and CDR2 SYDVKM. With V trimmed by 9 bases and J by 5 bases, 15 bases remained unmatched. This CDR3 is 15 amino acids long. CDR3 region: CASTYSPGAGETQYF. CDR3 nucleotide sequence: TGTGCCAGTACATATTCTCCGGGAGCGGGGGAGACCCAGTACTTC.

In this sample, this clone turned up a few times. The chain combines TRBV5-6 with TRBJ1-2, with D possibly being TRBD1 (6 bases). CDR1 is SGHDT, CDR2 YYEEEE, per germline. V was pared by 4 bases and J by 7 bases, with 23 bases between. This CDR3 has 16 residues. DNA for the CDR3: TGTGCCAGCAGCGGGACATGGGGACAAGGTGTGGGTGGCTACACCTTC. Residues: CASSGTWGQGVGGYTF.

CDR3 nucleotides: TGCAGCGTTGAGGGGGGGGGTAGCAATCAGCCCCAGCATTTT. Translation: CSVEGGGSNQPQHF. The chain carries TRBV29-1 and TRBJ1-5, with a weak D call TRBD1 (5 bases). CDR3 length: 14 amino acids. V shed 3 bases and J shed 0 bases, with 9 bases lying between them. CDR1 is SQVTM and CDR2 is ANQGSEA in the germline V gene. Variable domain in full (rest from reference TRBV29-1 and TRBJ1-5): SAVISQKPSRDICQRGTSLTIQCQVDSQVTMMFWYRQQPGQSLTLIATANQGSEATYESGFVIDKFPISRPNLTFSTLTVSNMSPEDSSIYLCSVEGGGSNQPQHFGDGTRLSIL.

In its sample, this clone was seen once. The chain couples TRBV18 to TRBJ1-4; perhaps TRBD1 as D (5 bases). From germline, CDR1 is KGHSH and CDR2 LQKENI. Trimming left V 3 bases short and J 7 bases short, with 12 bases between. The CDR3 is 14 amino acids. The CDR3 sequence: CASSPLRDGEKLFF. The CDR3 region has the DNA TGTGCCAGCTCACCTCTCAGGGATGGTGAAAAACTGTTTTTT.